This TCR beta chain comes out of a study of Graves' ophthalmopathy and Graves' hyperthyroidism (dated by TCRdb to the late 2010s). With regard to the full study: Peripheral blood samples were taken at the time of initial diagnosis, before any treatment was given. To tell Graves' ophthalmopathy apart from Graves' hyperthyroidism, and to predict which patients would progress to ophthalmopathy, the study relied on TCR beta repertoire signatures. After sampling, hyperthyroidism patients received methimazole starting at 30 mg daily, and ophthalmopathy patients received high-dose intravenous methylprednisolone. In roughly six hyperthyroidism patients, the T-cell repertoires found in thyroid tissue were compared with those found in blood. In total, approximately 130 blood samples were TCR-sequenced: 40 to 45 ophthalmopathy, roughly 77 hyperthyroidism and about 17 hyperthyroidism-to-ophthalmopathy patients. A discovery set of 95 to 100 patients (under 45 ophthalmopathy, 57 stable hyperthyroidism) was enrolled to explore V-J signatures distinguishing ophthalmopathy from hyperthyroidism. An independent validation cohort was composed of approximately 18 hyperthyroidism patients and around 16 patients who later progressed from hyperthyroidism to ophthalmopathy.

This clonotype is classified as medium-sized (0.01 to 0.1%). Its antigen is currently not known. No base-level quality is on record; no much larger clone is a single base apart. V is shortened by 5 bases, J by 3 bases, and the region joining them spans 7 bases. The germline V gene yields MGHDK for CDR1 and SYGVNS for CDR2. Reading from cysteine to phenylalanine, the CDR3 counts 12 amino acids. The entry retains the CDR3 DNA only, 36 bases that are in frame from base 1. Ophthalmopathy patients were characterized by moderately to severely active disease, a Clinical Activity Score of at least 3, a NOSPECS grade of at least 4, and a disease duration under 3 months. Patients with other autoimmune diseases, uncontrolled infections, pregnancy or lactation were excluded. Diagnosis relied on clinical symptoms, serum thyroxine, TRAb, thyroid ultrasound and orbital computed tomography. Ficoll-Paque density gradient centrifugation was used to isolate PBMCs from about 10 ml of fresh peripheral blood. Total RNA was extracted with Trizol reagent and quality-checked on an Agilent 2100 Bioanalyzer.

General findings and caveats noted by the study authors: No statistical method was used to predetermine the sample size, and group allocation was not hidden from the investigators. Among expanded thyroid clonotypes with frequency above 0.001, most also showed up in blood, which suggests that blood repertoires may reflect the thyroid immune response. In cross-validation, the 13-signature model distinguished ophthalmopathy from stable hyperthyroidism with almost 90% sensitivity and about 81% specificity, and in the test set the corresponding values were about 80% and 75%. In validation, the model predicted ophthalmopathy progression with about 70% sensitivity and roughly 72% specificity; some 13 predicted patients were CT-confirmed with GO in a median of 6.5 months.

For repertoire sequencing, TCR beta CDR3 regions were amplified from RNA transcripts. HTBI primers and the Qiagen OneStep RT-PCR kit were used in a first-round RT-PCR, which was followed by a second-round multiplex PCR, size selection and purification. Libraries were sequenced paired-end with 100 bp reads on an Illumina HiSeq2000. As for how the authors treated the data: SOAPnuke was used for read processing, and reads with adapters, uncalled bases, a mean Phred below 15, or no exact constant-primer or identifier match were discarded. COPE v1.2.5 was used to merge high-quality paired reads. Unique nucleotide sequences were defined as clonotypes and aligned to IMGT TRB V, D and J references using MiTCR v1.1. Only V-J combinations with frequency above 0.0001 were analysed, covering around 99% of repertoires. For each V-J combination, a TCR clonal expansion and chaos score was defined as the ratio of F50 clonal expansion to chaos observed in the TCRdist matrix. Welch's t-statistics and random forest were used to reduce features to about a dozen V-J combinations, which were fed into a naive Bayes classifier. Thyroid-blood repertoire similarity was quantified with the Morisita-Horn index. TCRdb reprocessing: public reads trimmed at Q25 with fastp, clones called with MiXCR, in-frame beta chains kept. Identical CDR3 protein sequences are pooled into one entry, listed with their most common genes and DNA. The V and J calls reflect TCRdb's pipeline rather than the authors' work. Counted in this sample were tens of thousands of distinct CDR3 sequences; approximately 47% of them appeared once. About 4.9% of the sample lies in the top ten.

What was sequenced was peripheral blood. The TCR sequence derives from an adult woman with Graves' ophthalmopathy. The rearrangement joined TRBV25-1 to TRBJ1-1; a tentative D call is TRBD1 (6 bases match). The CDR3 amino acid sequence is: CASSNRDTEAFF. DNA sequence: TGTGCCAGCAGTAACAGGGACACTGAAGCTTTCTTT.